Described below is a single TCR beta chain sequence and its context. Its antigen is as yet unknown. Other DNA sequences in this specimen translate into the identical CDR3. Here immunoSEQ multiplex PCR was the method, and the copy in TCRdb shows in-frame clones only, minus some. There are over 400,000 clones in the sample; roughly 95% occur only once, and under 0.065% lies in the top ten. Splitting of CD4+ cells produced CD45RA+ naive and CD45RA-negative memory subsets. These data come from a study of shared clonotypes between healthy human individuals. Regarding the study as a whole: About 5% was the fraction of naive CD4 clonotypes found shared across a few donors. Few donors restricted represented genetic and exposure-history diversity.

Material: naive CD4+ T cells sorted from blood. Subset denoted: CD45RA+ positively selected. This TCR was recovered from a woman aged 25 to 45 in good health.

The CDR3 nucleotides are TGTGCCAGCAGCTTGGACAGGTCGGAAAAACTGTTTTTT. Translated, it gives CASSLDRSEKLFF. The chain uses TRBV11-2 and TRBJ1-4, with TRBD1 matching 7 bases. Trimming at V came to 3 bases and at J to 8 bases, leaving 3 bases not matched to a gene. The CDR3 is 13 residues long. The germline CDR1 and CDR2 sequences are SGHAT and FQNNGV. Together with reference TRBV11-2 and TRBJ1-4, the CDR3 gives the full variable domain: EAGVAQSPRYKIIEKRQSVAFWCNPISGHATLYWYQQILGQGPKLLIQFQNNGVVDDSQLPKDRFSAERLKGVDSTLKIQPAKLEDSAVYLCASSLDRSEKLFFGSGTQLSVL.